This T cell receptor (beta chain) emerged from a study of naive and memory T cell subsets. This clonotype was seen more than once but under ten times. The antigen is unknown. The beta constant-region primer was an equimolar mix of two oligonucleotides covering TRBC1 and TRBC2. One entry per CDR3 protein, called by TCRdb with MiXCR from the UMI-ligation and nested PCR reads. The sample lists 70,000 to 95,000 distinct CDR3 sequences; roughly 7.3% were seen once. CD4+ T cell IFNgamma after overnight CMV lysate exposure gave donor CMV status. General observations from the study: Over 95% of naive TCR sequences appeared only once, unlike memory subsets. Diversity fell and Gini index rose from naive through CM, EM, EMRA.

The CDR3 has 13 residues. CDR1 and CDR2 from the germline V gene are PRHDT and FYEKMQ (reference sequence). Trimming pared 5 bases from V and 4 bases from J, leaving 11 bases between. Sequenced sample: central memory CD4+ T cells from blood. This receptor was taken from a human donor in good health. The chain carries TRBV13 and TRBJ1-2; D is ambiguous. The CDR3 nucleotides are TGTGCCAGCAGCCCACCGGTGGTCTATGGCTACACCTTC. Translated: CASSPPVVYGYTF.